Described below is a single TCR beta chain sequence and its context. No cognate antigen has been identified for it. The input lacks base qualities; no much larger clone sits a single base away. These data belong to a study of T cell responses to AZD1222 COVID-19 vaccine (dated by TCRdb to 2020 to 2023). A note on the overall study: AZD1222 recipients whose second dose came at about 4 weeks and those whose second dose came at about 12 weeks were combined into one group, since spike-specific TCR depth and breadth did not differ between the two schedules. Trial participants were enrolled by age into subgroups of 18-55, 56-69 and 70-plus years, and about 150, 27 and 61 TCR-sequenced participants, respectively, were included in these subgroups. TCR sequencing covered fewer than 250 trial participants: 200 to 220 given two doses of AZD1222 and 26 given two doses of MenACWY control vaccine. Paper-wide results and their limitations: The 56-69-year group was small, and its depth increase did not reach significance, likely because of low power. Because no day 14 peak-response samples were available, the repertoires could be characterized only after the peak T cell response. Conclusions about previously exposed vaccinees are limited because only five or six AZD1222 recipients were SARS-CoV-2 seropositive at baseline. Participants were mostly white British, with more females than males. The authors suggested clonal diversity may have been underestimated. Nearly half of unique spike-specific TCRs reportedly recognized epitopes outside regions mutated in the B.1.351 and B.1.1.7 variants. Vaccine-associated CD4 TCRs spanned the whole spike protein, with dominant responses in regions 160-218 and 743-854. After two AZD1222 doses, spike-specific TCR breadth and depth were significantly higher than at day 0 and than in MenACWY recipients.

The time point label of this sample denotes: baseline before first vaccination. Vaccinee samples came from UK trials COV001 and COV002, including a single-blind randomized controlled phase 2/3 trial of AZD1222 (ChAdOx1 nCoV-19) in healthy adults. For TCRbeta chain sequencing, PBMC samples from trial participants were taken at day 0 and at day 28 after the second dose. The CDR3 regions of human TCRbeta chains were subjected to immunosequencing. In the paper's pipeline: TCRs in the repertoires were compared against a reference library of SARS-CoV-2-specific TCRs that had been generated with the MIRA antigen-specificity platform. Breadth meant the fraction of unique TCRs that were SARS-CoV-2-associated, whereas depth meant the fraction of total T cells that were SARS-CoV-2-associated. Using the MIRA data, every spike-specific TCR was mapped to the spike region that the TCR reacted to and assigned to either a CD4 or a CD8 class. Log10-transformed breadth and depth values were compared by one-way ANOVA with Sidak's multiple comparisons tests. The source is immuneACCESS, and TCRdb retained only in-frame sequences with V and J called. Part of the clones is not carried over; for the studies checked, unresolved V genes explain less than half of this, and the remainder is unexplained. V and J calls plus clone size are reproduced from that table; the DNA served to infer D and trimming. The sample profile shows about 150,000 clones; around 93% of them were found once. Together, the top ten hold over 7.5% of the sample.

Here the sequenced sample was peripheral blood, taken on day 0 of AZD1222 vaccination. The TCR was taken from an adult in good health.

The CDR3 is CASNPQAYVGISGSNQPQHF. The nucleotide sequence is given as TGCGCCAGCAACCCGCAAGCGTATGTGGGGATAAGTGGTAGCAATCAGCCCCAGCATTTT. Recombination connected TRBV10-1 to TRBJ1-5, with the identity of the D gene unclear. From its cysteine to its phenylalanine, the CDR3 spans 20 amino acids. Only CDR3 DNA remains: 60 bases, in frame from the first base. V is pared back by 7 bases and J by 0 bases, with 28 bases lying between the germline termini. In the germline V gene (reference sequence), CDR1 corresponds to WNHNN and CDR2 to SYGVQD.